A single sample is the source of the 16 T cell receptor beta chains below, sequenced in a study of blood T cell repertoires in COVID-19. Libraries were prepared by immunoSEQ multiplex PCR; TCRdb keeps only in-frame clonotypes and omits some of them. The table records 90,000 to 100,000 clones, roughly four fifths of them present only once. Material: peripheral blood. The receptors come from a man between 60 and 70 years old with acute or convalescent COVID-19.

The chain is built from TRBV5-4 and TRBJ1-2; no firm D call. V dropped 0 bases and J dropped 8 bases, with 14 bases sitting between them. The germline gives CDR1 SGHNT, CDR2 YYREEE (reference sequence). CDR3 length equals 14 residues. The CDR3 coding sequence is TGTGCCAGCAGCTTGGCCGGTACGGTAATCGGCTACACCTTC. It is translated as CASSLAGTVIGYTF.

The gene calls are TRBV19 and TRBJ1-2; the D gene is possibly TRBD1 (6 bases). Germline V gives CDR1 LNHDA, CDR2 SQIVND (reference sequence). The CDR3 runs to 14 residues. Trimming removed 7 bases at V and 4 bases at J, with 16 bases between. In DNA form, the CDR3 reads TGTGCCAGTAATCAGGGCGGGGGCCCCTATGGCTACACCTTC. Amino acid sequence: CASNQGGGPYGYTF. The whole variable domain, filled in from reference TRBV19 and TRBJ1-2, reads DGGITQSPKYLFRKEGQNVTLSCEQNLNHDAMYWYRQDPGQGLRLIYYSQIVNDFQKGDIAEGYSVSREKKESFPLTVTSAQKNPTAFYLCASNQGGGPYGYTFGSGTRLTVV.

The V gene is TRBV7-2, the J gene TRBJ2-5; 9 nucleotides match TRBD2. The CDR3 extends over 18 amino acids. V lost 5 bases, J lost 0 bases, and 13 bases stayed unmatched. Germline assignment: CDR1 SGHTA and CDR2 FQGNSA. Here the CDR3 reads CASSAKGLAGPYQETQYF. In DNA, the CDR3 is TGTGCCAGCAGCGCGAAAGGTCTAGCGGGGCCGTACCAAGAGACCCAGTACTTC.

The chain is built from TRBV2 and TRBJ1-5, with D perhaps TRBD1 (6 bases). This CDR3 comprises 15 residues. The germline CDR1 and CDR2 sequences are SNHLY and FYNNEI. V dropped 6 bases and J dropped 3 bases, with 15 bases sitting between them. Written as DNA, the CDR3 is TGTGCCAGCAGAACCGACGACAGGTTCAATCAGCCCCAGCATTTT. Translation: CASRTDDRFNQPQHF. Based on the CDR3 plus reference TRBV2 and TRBJ1-5, the full variable domain is EPEVTQTPSHQVTQMGQEVILRCVPISNHLYFYWYRQILGQKVEFLVSFYNNEISEKSEIFDDQFSVERPDGSNFTLKIRSTKLEDSAMYFCASRTDDRFNQPQHFGDGTRLSIL.

V gene TRBV3-1 (or the pseudogene TRBV3-2) combines with J gene TRBJ1-1; D possibly corresponds to TRBD1 (5 bases). The ends were cut back, 0 bases at V and 1 base at J, with 9 bases in the middle. The CDR3 spans 15 residues. Germline V gene sequence: CDR1 LGHDT, CDR2 YNNKEL (reference sequence). The CDR3 protein is CASSQEETANTEAFF. Written as DNA, the CDR3 is TGTGCCAGCAGCCAAGAAGAGACAGCGAACACTGAAGCTTTCTTT.

The CDR3 nucleotides are TGCGCCAGCAGCCAAGAGACAGCCAGCTCCTACGAGCAGTACTTC. Its protein product is CASSQETASSYEQYF. V gene TRBV4-1 combines with J gene TRBJ2-7; tentatively, D is TRBD1 (5 bases). The V gene's germline CDR1 is MGHRA and CDR2 YSYEKL. The CDR3 length is 15 residues. V lost 0 bases and J 0 bases, leaving 9 bases between the germline ends.

The chain combines TRBV4-3 with TRBJ2-1; D gene uncertain. Germline values: CDR1 LGHNA, CDR2 YSLEER. The germline V and J ends were trimmed by 0 bases and 10 bases, with 10 bases remaining between them. This CDR3 contains 13 residues. The CDR3 is CASSQDWAREQFF. The CDR3 DNA sequence: TGCGCCAGCAGCCAAGACTGGGCCCGGGAGCAGTTCTTC.

The rearrangement links TRBV9 to TRBJ1-1, with D possibly TRBD1 on 6 matching bases. Germline values: CDR1 SGDLS, CDR2 YYNGEE. V shed 0 bases and J shed 0 bases, with 12 bases lying between them. The CDR3 has 16 amino acids. CDR3 protein: CASSVAGGGLNTEAFF. In nucleotides, the CDR3 is TGTGCCAGCAGCGTAGCTGGCGGGGGGCTGAACACTGAAGCTTTCTTT.

The chain joins TRBV18 to TRBJ2-5; a possible D gene is TRBD2 (6 bases). Trimming left V 8 bases short and J 2 bases short, with 12 bases between. The CDR3 runs to 13 residues. Germline CDR1 reads KGHSH; CDR2 reads LQKENI. CDR3 DNA: TGTGCCAGCCTTAGCGGAGAGCAAGAGACCCAGTACTTC. This encodes CASLSGEQETQYF.

This clone was seen a handful of times. The genes are TRBV27 and TRBJ1-2; 9 bases are a match to TRBD1. V lost 8 bases, J lost 6 bases, and 7 bases stayed unmatched. The CDR3 consists of 13 residues. The germline CDR1 and CDR2 sequences are MNHEY and SMNVEV (reference sequence). The CDR3 DNA reads as TGTGCCAGCGGTAGACAGGGGGTCGATGGCTACACCTTC. It codes for CASGRQGVDGYTF.

The DNA for the CDR3 is TGTGCCAGCAAAGAATGGGGACAGACTAATTCACCCCTCCACTTT. The encoded protein is CASKEWGQTNSPLHF. The chain employs TRBV28 and TRBJ1-6; the match to TRBD1 covers 7 bases. The CDR3 consists of 15 residues. CDR1 and CDR2 (germline): MDHEN, SYDVKM. With 7 bases clipped from V and 6 bases from J, the junction kept 9 bases outside the gene matches.

The chain couples TRBV11-2 to TRBJ1-1; 8 bases line up with TRBD1. The CDR3 runs 15 residues. Germline V gene sequence: CDR1 SGHAT, CDR2 FQNNGV. Trimming cost V 4 bases and J 4 bases; bases outside gene matches: 8. The CDR3 sequence: CASSSTGGGGTEAFF. The DNA of the CDR3 is TGTGCCAGCAGCTCAACAGGGGGAGGTGGCACTGAAGCTTTCTTT.

This clone was picked up one time. This chain connects TRBV7-2 to TRBJ2-1; 8 nucleotides agree with TRBD1. Germline loops: CDR1 SGHTA, CDR2 FQGNSA. Germline trimming cut 2 bases from V and 7 bases from J; bases unmatched to any gene: 13. The CDR3 totals 17 residues. CDR3 region: CASSLFIGQGGGNEQFF. The CDR3 DNA sequence: TGTGCCAGCAGCTTATTTATAGGACAGGGAGGCGGTAATGAGCAGTTCTTC.

This clone was recorded a few times. The CDR3 reads CASSLGQGGEQFF. For the CDR3, the DNA is TGTGCCAGCAGCTTAGGGCAGGGAGGTGAGCAGTTCTTC. The chain recombines TRBV7-6 with TRBJ2-1, with D possibly being TRBD2 (6 bases). Trimming took off 1 base at V and 9 bases at J, with 10 bases between the two ends. The CDR3 is 13 amino acids. Germline V gene data show CDR1 as SGHVS and CDR2 as FNYEAQ. The whole variable domain, remainder taken from reference TRBV7-6 and TRBJ2-1, is GAGVSQSPRYKVTKRGQDVALRCDPISGHVSLYWYRQALGQGPEFLTYFNYEAQQDKSGLPNDRFSAERPEGSISTLTIQRTEQRDSAMYRCASSLGQGGEQFFGPGTRLTVL.

V usage is TRBV6-5 and J usage is TRBJ1-5; unclear D gene. V dropped 2 bases and J dropped 7 bases, with 12 bases sitting between them. In germline, CDR1 is MNHEY, CDR2 SVGAGI. The CDR3 has 14 amino acids. For the CDR3, the DNA is TGTGCCAGCAGTTACGGTTACGGCGGCCAGCCCCAGCATTTT. Encoded protein: CASSYGYGGQPQHF.

This chain uses TRBV4-3 with TRBJ1-2, with unresolved D. The CDR3 covers 15 residues. V was clipped by 0 bases and J by 7 bases, with 15 bases between them. Germline values: CDR1 LGHNA, CDR2 YSLEER. The DNA of the CDR3 is TGCGCCAGCAGCCAAGAGAAGGTGGGCTTTCGTGGCTACACCTTC. Encoded protein: CASSQEKVGFRGYTF.